This TCR beta chain is drawn from a study of blood T cell repertoires in COVID-19. Study information: COVID-19 samples collected from the United States, Italy and Spain covered acute and convalescent phases. PBMCs, B-cell-depleted T cells, or T cells provided the cDNA or gDNA that made up the material.

CDR1 SGHRS and CDR2 YFSETQ come from the germline V gene. The junction had 7 bases not matched to a gene; V was cut back by 5 bases and J by 9 bases. The CDR3 is 13 residues long. Profiling relied on immunoSEQ multiplex PCR, and the TCRdb table lists in-frame clones only, not all of them. The table has 90,000 to 120,000 clones, just over 70% seen once. The sequence derives from a woman in her 40s with acute or convalescent COVID-19. The sample was peripheral blood. V is TRBV5-1 and J is TRBJ2-1; 8 positions match TRBD2. CDR3 DNA sequence: TGCGCCAGCAGTTTTAGCGGGGAGGCTGAGCAGTTCTTC. It yields the protein CASSFSGEAEQFF.